These 22 T cell receptor beta chains came from one sample sequenced in a study of blood T cell repertoires in COVID-19. Only in-frame clones appear in the TCRdb table, and some are missing; sequencing was by immunoSEQ multiplex PCR. The sample comprises just over 300,000 clones, around 89% of which are singletons, and about 9.5% rests with the top ten. The specimen was PBMCs or T cells enriched from blood (not recorded which). These receptors came from a woman between 35 and 50 years old who had recovered from COVID-19.

In its sample, this clone was seen once. J is TRBJ2-3 and V is TRBV30; tentative D call: TRBD1 (5 bases). Germline V gives CDR1 GTSNPN, CDR2 SVGIG (reference sequence). The CDR3 runs to 14 residues. V gave up 4 bases and J gave up 0 bases, with 11 bases separating them. CDR3 sequence (DNA): TGTGCCTGGACCCTTGACAGAAGCACAGATACGCAGTATTTT. The encoded protein is CAWTLDRSTDTQYF.

Comments on this clone: The same CDR3 also results from other DNA sequences found in this sample. The chain combines TRBV11-2 with TRBJ1-2; perhaps TRBD1 as D (5 bases). CDR1 and CDR2 from the germline V gene are SGHAT and FQNNGV. The CDR3 extends over 14 amino acids. V lost 0 bases and J 4 bases, leaving 9 bases between the germline ends. CDR3 nucleotides: TGTGCCAGCAGCTTAGATCGGGGGAGCTATGGCTACACCTTC. Translation gives CASSLDRGSYGYTF.

This clone was observed a few times. J is TRBJ1-1 and V is TRBV11-1; weak D call: TRBD1 (6 bases). V was clipped by 11 bases and J by 9 bases, with 16 bases between them. CDR1 is SGHAT and CDR2 is FQDESV in the germline V gene (reference sequence). The CDR3 has 11 residues. CDR3 amino acids: CASGDIGKAFF. In nucleotides, the CDR3 is TGTGCCTCCGGGGACATAGGGAAAGCTTTCTTT. Full variable domain (remainder filled in from reference TRBV11-1 and TRBJ1-1): EAEVAQSPRYKITEKSQAVAFWCDPISGHATLYWYRQILGQGPELLVQFQDESVVDDSQLPKDRFSAERLKGVDSTLKIQPAELGDSAMYLCASGDIGKAFFGQGTRLTVV.

This chain links TRBV10-3 with TRBJ2-1; the match to TRBD2 covers 8 bases. V lost 2 bases and J lost 9; bases outside the gene matches: 6. The CDR3 sequence is 14 residues long. Germline V gene data show CDR1 as ENHRY and CDR2 as SYGVKD. In DNA form, the CDR3 reads TGTGCCATCAGTGAGGGGACTAGGGCGGCTGAGCAGTTCTTC. Protein product: CAISEGTRAAEQFF.

The rearrangement joins TRBV7-6 to TRBJ2-3, with TRBD2 matching 13 bases. The trim removed 1 base at V and 5 bases at J, leaving 6 bases unmatched. Germline loops: CDR1 SGHVS, CDR2 FNYEAQ. This CDR3 spans 17 amino acids. The CDR3 loop is CASSLELAGGPGDTQYF. The CDR3, as DNA: TGTGCCAGCAGCTTAGAACTAGCGGGAGGGCCAGGAGATACGCAGTATTTT.

The CDR3 here is CASSPSTGTGTYNEQFF. CDR3 bases: TGTGCCAGCTCACCCTCGACCGGGACAGGGACCTACAATGAGCAGTTCTTC. The chain employs TRBV18 and TRBJ2-1; 9 bases are shared with TRBD1. CDR1 and CDR2 from the germline V gene are KGHSH and LQKENI. This CDR3 is built from 17 residues. The junction had 8 bases not matched to a gene; V was cut back by 3 bases and J by 2 bases. The variable domain in full, with the rest retrieved from reference TRBV18 and TRBJ2-1, is NAGVMQNPRHLVRRRGQEARLRCSPMKGHSHVYWYRQLPEEGLKFMVYLQKENIIDESGMPKERFSAEFPKEGPSILRIQQVVRGDSAAYFCASSPSTGTGTYNEQFFGPGTRLTVL.

This chain connects TRBV18 to TRBJ2-5; D is possibly TRBD1 (6 bases). CDR1 is KGHSH and CDR2 is LQKENI in the germline V gene. This CDR3 comprises 14 residues. V lost 1 base and J lost 3, with 9 bases in between. CDR3 protein: CASSPLNREETQYF. In DNA form, the CDR3 reads TGTGCCAGCTCACCACTGAACAGGGAAGAGACCCAGTACTTC. Full variable domain (rest looked up from reference TRBV18 and TRBJ2-5): NAGVMQNPRHLVRRRGQEARLRCSPMKGHSHVYWYRQLPEEGLKFMVYLQKENIIDESGMPKERFSAEFPKEGPSILRIQQVVRGDSAAYFCASSPLNREETQYFGPGTRLLVL.

V gene TRBV19 combines with J gene TRBJ1-5; 7 positions agree with TRBD1. CDR1 is LNHDA and CDR2 is SQIVND in the germline V gene (reference sequence). V lost 6 bases, J lost 0 bases, and 5 bases stayed unmatched. The CDR3 covers 15 residues. CDR3 nucleotides: TGTGCCAGTAGACAGGGACAGCCTAGCAATCAGCCCCAGCATTTT. The encoded protein is CASRQGQPSNQPQHF.

This rearrangement joins TRBV2 to TRBJ1-1, with D hard to call. CDR1 is SNHLY, CDR2 FYNNEI, per germline. The V end lost 7 bases, the J end lost 0 bases, and 12 bases lay between the germline ends. The CDR3 is 14 amino acids. The CDR3: CASNLGLLNTEAFF. The CDR3 DNA reads TGTGCCAGCAATCTCGGACTCCTGAACACTGAAGCTTTCTTT.

This rearrangement joins TRBV28 to TRBJ1-2, with 7 bases matching TRBD1. Unmatched junction bases numbered 6, after V lost 4 bases and J lost 4 bases. Germline V gene lookup returns CDR1 MDHEN and CDR2 SYDVKM. This CDR3 has 14 amino acids. The CDR3 reads CASSSPGQTYGYTF. CDR3 nucleotides: TGTGCCAGCAGTTCTCCGGGACAGACCTATGGCTACACCTTC.

The genes are TRBV18 and TRBJ2-7; unclear D gene. V lost 3 bases and J lost 1, with 10 bases in between. This CDR3 contains 14 residues. Germline loops: CDR1 KGHSH, CDR2 LQKENI. Here the CDR3 DNA reads TGTGCCAGCTCACCGGCCCGATTATCCTACGAGCAGTACTTC. Protein sequence: CASSPARLSYEQYF. The whole variable domain, remainder taken from reference TRBV18 and TRBJ2-7, is NAGVMQNPRHLVRRRGQEARLRCSPMKGHSHVYWYRQLPEEGLKFMVYLQKENIIDESGMPKERFSAEFPKEGPSILRIQQVVRGDSAAYFCASSPARLSYEQYFGPGTRLTVT.

This chain uses TRBV2 with TRBJ2-7; a possible D gene is TRBD2 (6 bases). The CDR3 has 13 residues. The germline V gene encodes CDR1 SNHLY and CDR2 FYNNEI. The V gene lost 6 bases and the J gene lost 1 base, with 10 bases spanning the gap. CDR3 sequence reads: CASRGTRSYEQYF. The CDR3 nucleotides read TGTGCCAGCAGGGGGACTCGGTCCTACGAGCAGTACTTC.

The CDR3 loop reads CASSLGQGEGETQYF. The CDR3, as DNA: TGTGCCAGCAGCCTCGGACAGGGGGAGGGAGAGACCCAGTACTTC. This rearrangement joins TRBV7-2 to TRBJ2-5, with 10 bases lining up with TRBD1. The length of the CDR3 is 15 residues. V was clipped by 5 bases and J by 4 bases; unmatched bases: 7. Germline CDR1 SGHTA, CDR2 FQGNSA.

The rearrangement joins TRBV9 to TRBJ2-2; TRBD2 is a possible D gene (5 bases). The V gene's germline CDR1 is SGDLS and CDR2 YYNGEE. V dropped 0 bases and J dropped 1 base, with 10 bases sitting between them. The CDR3 is made up of 16 amino acids. Here the CDR3 reads CASSVGLAENTGELFF. DNA of the CDR3: TGTGCCAGCAGCGTAGGCCTAGCCGAGAACACCGGGGAGCTGTTTTTT.

This chain joins TRBV19 and TRBJ2-5; 7 bases are shared with TRBD1. Germline lookup yields CDR1 LNHDA and CDR2 SQIVND (reference sequence). The CDR3 length is 13 residues. The V segment lost 5 bases and the J segment 1 base; nucleotides outside the gene matches: 1. CDR3 in DNA: TGTGCCAGTAGTGGACAGGTCCAAGAGACCCAGTACTTC. It codes for CASSGQVQETQYF.

This clone was recorded a few times. The chain combines TRBV5-1 with TRBJ2-3; D is perhaps TRBD1 (5 bases). The CDR3 sequence is 15 residues long. Germline V gene lookup returns CDR1 SGHRS and CDR2 YFSETQ. The V and J ends lost 3 bases and 6 bases respectively, with 17 bases between them. CDR3 sequence (DNA): TGCGCCAGCAGCTCGGCAGGGAATCCCAGCGATACGCAGTATTTT. This gives the protein CASSSAGNPSDTQYF.

This chain connects TRBV10-3 to TRBJ1-5, with 9 nucleotides matching TRBD1. Germline V lookup: CDR1 ENHRY, CDR2 SYGVKD. V lost 6 bases and J lost 1; bases outside the gene matches: 1. The CDR3 has 14 amino acids. CDR3 coding DNA: TGTGCCATCAGAGGGACAGGGAGCAATCAGCCCCAGCATTTT. This translates into CAIRGTGSNQPQHF.

There are a few counts of this clone. V is TRBV24-1 and J is TRBJ2-1, with a weak D call TRBD2 (5 bases). The CDR3 has 16 amino acids. Germline values: CDR1 KGHDR, CDR2 SFDVKD. Between the trimmed V and J ends, which lost 1 base and 3 bases, there was a span of 12 bases. The CDR3 protein is CATSDFNEGSYNEQFF. Here the CDR3 DNA reads TGTGCCACCAGTGATTTTAATGAAGGGAGCTACAATGAGCAGTTCTTC.

The chain recombines TRBV28 with TRBJ2-3; 7 positions agree with TRBD1. The ends lost 4 bases at V and 1 base at J; junction bases unmatched: 14. Germline loops: CDR1 MDHEN, CDR2 SYDVKM. The CDR3 is 18 residues long. In DNA form, the CDR3 reads TGTGCCAGCAGTTCTCTATGGTTCAGGGGGATCGGCACAGATACGCAGTATTTT. Protein sequence: CASSSLWFRGIGTDTQYF. The full variable domain, rest sourced from reference TRBV28 and TRBJ2-3, is DVKVTQSSRYLVKRTGEKVFLECVQDMDHENMFWYRQDPGLGLRLIYFSYDVKMKEKGDIPEGYSVSREKKERFSLILESASTNQTSMYLCASSSLWFRGIGTDTQYFGPGTRLTVL.

This chain uses TRBV4-3 with TRBJ1-2; D is unclear. Germline V gene sequence: CDR1 LGHNA, CDR2 YSLEER. The CDR3 is made up of 16 amino acids. V lost 0 bases, J lost 5 bases, and 16 bases lay in between. CDR3 sequence reads: CASSQDSPPNLYGYTF. In nucleotides, the CDR3 is TGCGCCAGCAGCCAAGATTCCCCCCCCAACTTATATGGCTACACCTTC.

The chain is built from TRBV23-1 and TRBJ2-3, with TRBD1 matching over 7 bases. TRBV23-1 is an open reading frame, and its role is uncertain. The CDR3 runs 17 residues. V was pared by 2 bases and J by 3 bases, with 11 bases of the junction left unmatched. This CDR3 is CASSQPGQSEDTDTQYF. The CDR3 coding sequence is TGCGCCAGCAGTCAACCGGGACAGAGTGAGGATACAGATACGCAGTATTTT.

CDR3 residues: CAWNVAGGPRTGELFF. Here the CDR3 DNA reads TGTGCCTGGAATGTAGCGGGGGGGCCGCGGACCGGGGAGCTGTTTTTT. V usage is TRBV30 and J usage is TRBJ2-2; 11 nucleotides align to TRBD2. Per germline, CDR1 GTSNPN and CDR2 SVGIG (reference sequence). This CDR3 region has 16 residues. J lost 5 bases, V lost 4 bases, and 9 bases had no gene match.